This T cell receptor (beta chain) was sequenced for a study of blood T cell repertoires in COVID-19. Study at large: Both acute and convalescent COVID-19 samples were obtained from the United States, Italy and Spain.

Original processing methods: The authors estimated nucleated cell counts from reference gene primer amplification. Libraries were prepared by immunoSEQ multiplex PCR; TCRdb keeps only in-frame clonotypes and omits some of them. Clone size and V and J calls were adopted from that table, with D and trimming inferred from the DNA. The data show some 200,000 clones, about 91% seen once. Sequences were obtained from peripheral blood. The sequence was collected from a young man with active or convalescent COVID-19.

Here the CDR3 DNA reads TGTGCCTGCATTCCGGTAGCGGGCCCGTCCACAGATACGCAGTATTTT. It is translated as CACIPVAGPSTDTQYF. This sequence joins TRBV30 and TRBJ2-3, with TRBD2 identical over 7 bases. CDR1 is GTSNPN, CDR2 SVGIG, per germline (reference sequence). This CDR3 comprises 16 residues. The V gene end was trimmed by 6 bases and the J gene end by 2 bases; junction bases not matched to a gene: 14. Variable domain in full (rest from reference TRBV30 and TRBJ2-3): SQTIHQWPATLVQPVGSPLSLECTVEGTSNPNLYWYRQAAGRGLQLLFYSVGIGQISSEVPQNLSASRPQDRQFILSSKKLLLSDSGFYLCACIPVAGPSTDTQYFGPGTRLTVL.